A selection of T cell receptor beta chains follows, all from one sample in a study of OX40 agonist ivuxolimab in advanced cancers. The assay was immunoSEQ multiplex PCR, and TCRdb's table has in-frame clones only and misses some. The sample consists of fewer than 85,000 clones, 85% to 90% of them appearing once. The sample in question was CD4+ or CD8+ T cells sorted from blood, obtained in a trial of the OX40 agonist ivuxolimab. These receptors were taken from an adult with an advanced solid tumor such as melanoma, head and neck, liver or kidney cancer. CDR3s include the opening cysteine and the closing phenylalanine or tryptophan. D genes are given only for firm matches. Size tells how often a clone was seen (once, few, many) or the class of an expanded clone, and some rows leave it out.

j_gene,v_gene,abundance,d_gene,CDR3aa
TRBJ2-1,TRBV6-5,NA,TRBD2,CASSSGLAGEQFF
TRBJ1-2,TRBV30,NA,NA,CAWSPLSYGYTF
TRBJ2-3,TRBV5-1,NA,NA,CASSSGLDTQYF
TRBJ2-1,TRBV6-5,NA,TRBD1,CASRRDRGYYNEQFF
TRBJ1-2,TRBV6-1,few,TRBD1,CASSEDRGVGGYTF
TRBJ2-1,TRBV5-6,NA,NA,CASTLEYNEQFF
TRBJ1-1,TRBV7-9,NA,NA,CASSSTDRGNTEAFF
TRBJ2-3,TRBV5-1,NA,TRBD2,CASSLGTSGRTDTQYF
TRBJ2-1,TRBV13,NA,TRBD1,CASTSTGTGGFDEQFF
TRBJ1-4,TRBV9,NA,NA,CASSVGAGTNEKLFF
TRBJ2-7,TRBV5-1,NA,TRBD1,CASSLAGGFYEQYF
TRBJ2-1,TRBV9,NA,TRBD2,CASSVSGSSYNEQFF
TRBJ2-5,TRBV6-1,NA,NA,CASSTGMETQYF
TRBJ2-7,TRBV19,once,NA,CASSIGLRSSYEQYF
TRBJ1-2,TRBV27,once,NA,CASSLLSGAGYTF
TRBJ2-1,TRBV18,NA,TRBD2,CASSPLAGDNEQFF
TRBJ2-2,TRBV2,NA,TRBD2,CASLAGEGTGELFF
TRBJ2-7,TRBV9,NA,TRBD1,CASSVGTGKSYEQYF
TRBJ2-1,TRBV5-1,NA,NA,CASSWTTYNEQFF
TRBJ2-7,TRBV19,NA,TRBD1,CASSTHDRVEQYF
TRBJ2-3,TRBV11-3,NA,NA,CASSPGQGTDTQYF
TRBJ2-7,TRBV25-1,NA,NA,CASSLHGGLDEQYF
TRBJ2-2,TRBV6-6,NA,NA,CASSFVPTTGELFF
TRBJ2-2,TRBV10-3,NA,NA,CAISGSGLGTGELFF
TRBJ2-7,TRBV7-9,NA,NA,CASSRTGDSYEQYF
TRBJ1-5,TRBV7-9,NA,TRBD1,CASSFPQGELQPQHF
TRBJ1-1,TRBV6-5,once,TRBD1,CASRPTGEGTEAFF